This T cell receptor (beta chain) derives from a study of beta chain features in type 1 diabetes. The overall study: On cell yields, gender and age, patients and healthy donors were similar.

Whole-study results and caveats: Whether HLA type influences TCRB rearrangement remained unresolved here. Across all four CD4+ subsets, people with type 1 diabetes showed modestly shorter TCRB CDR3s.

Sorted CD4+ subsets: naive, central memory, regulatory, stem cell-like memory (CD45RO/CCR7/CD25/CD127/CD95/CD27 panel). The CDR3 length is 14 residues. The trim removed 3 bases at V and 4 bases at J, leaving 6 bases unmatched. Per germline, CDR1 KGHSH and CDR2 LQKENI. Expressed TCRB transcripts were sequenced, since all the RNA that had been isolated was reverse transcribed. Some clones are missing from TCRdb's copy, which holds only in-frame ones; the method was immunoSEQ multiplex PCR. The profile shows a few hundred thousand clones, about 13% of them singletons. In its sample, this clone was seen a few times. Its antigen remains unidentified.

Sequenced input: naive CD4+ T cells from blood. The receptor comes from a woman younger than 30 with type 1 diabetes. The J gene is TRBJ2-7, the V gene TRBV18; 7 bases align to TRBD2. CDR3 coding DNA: TGTGCCAGCTCACCTGGCCTAGCGGATTACGAGCAGTACTTC. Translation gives CASSPGLADYEQYF.